Reported below is one T cell receptor (beta chain). These data belong to a study of T cell responses to AZD1222 COVID-19 vaccine. Sequenced by immunoSEQ multiplex PCR; TCRdb stores in-frame clones only, minus some. The repertoire holds under 140,000 clones, with 80% to 95% as singletons. The V and J ends lost 3 bases and 5 bases respectively, with 6 bases between them. There are 12 residues in the CDR3. Germline V gene sequence: CDR1 KGHSH, CDR2 LQKENI. This specimen was peripheral blood, taken 28 days after the second AZD1222 dose. This rearrangement joins TRBV18 to TRBJ2-3; possibly TRBD2 for D (5 bases). This clonotype was sampled from an adult who received the AZD1222 COVID-19 vaccine. In DNA, the CDR3 is TGTGCCAGCTCACCGGGAGTAGATACGCAGTATTTT. It yields the protein CASSPGVDTQYF.